This TCR beta chain was sequenced in a study of blood T cell repertoires in COVID-19. Across the whole study: Acute and convalescent COVID-19 specimens originated in the United States, Italy and Spain.

The germline gives CDR1 SNHLY, CDR2 FYNNEI. Trimming removed 1 base from V and 6 bases from J; junction bases left unmatched: 8. CDR3 length: 16 amino acids. Original processing notes: The assay estimated nucleated cells by amplifying reference gene primers. The repertoire was sequenced with immunoSEQ multiplex PCR; TCRdb's copy has only in-frame clones and lacks some. V and J calls and clone size are those listed in that table; D and trimming were worked out from the DNA. This table has around 140,000 clones, more than 75% appearing once. The receptor comes from a man aged 70 or older with active COVID-19. Input material: peripheral blood. V usage is TRBV2 and J usage is TRBJ2-1, with 8 bases matching TRBD2. This CDR3 is CASSEGAGLEANEQFF. The CDR3 DNA reads as TGTGCCAGCAGTGAAGGGGCGGGACTAGAGGCCAATGAGCAGTTCTTC.